The rows below give T cell receptor beta chains drawn from one sample of a study of shared clonotypes between healthy human individuals. The table came from immunoSEQ multiplex PCR; TCRdb's copy has only in-frame clones and leaves some out. Of hundreds of thousands of clones in the sample, roughly 70% were seen once. The sequenced sample consisted of memory CD4+ T cells sorted from blood. All receptors come from a woman younger than 45 in good health. CDR3s include the opening cysteine and the closing phenylalanine or tryptophan.

TRBV10-3,14,CAINRELSVNEQFF
TRBV6-5,15,CASSPGLLSNQPQHF
TRBV10-1,14,CASSESNGARKAFF
TRBV7-9,15,CASSGVAEGYTEAFF
TRBV2,12,CAGAGGSYEQYF
TRBV13,14,CASSAPGQEETQYF
TRBV29-1,14,CSVDRDRGTTEAFF
TRBV7-9,17,CASSAVMGSGTTDTQYF
TRBV28,18,CASSSVGASGGFTDTQYF
TRBV11-2,18,CASSPGWTGTSGANVLTF
TRBV5-1,14,CASSFDSSGNTIYF
TRBV5-1,17,CASSPRSPMLDQETQYF
TRBV14,14,CASSQAGTLNIQYF
TRBV6-1,14,CASSAGTGKYEQYF
TRBV28,13,CASSSAGVSEQYF
TRBV5-6,14,CASSLGGAKNIQYF
TRBV19,15,CASSTTGGSGNIQYF
TRBV11-2,16,CASSKLRGLAGYEQYF
TRBV15,15,CATRPTKQGFTEAFF
TRBV25-1,14,CASSYGQFTGELFF
TRBV2,16,CASSPTGVAGANVLTF
TRBV5-1,15,CASSLDSPGYTEAFF
TRBV5-1,15,CASSLDGQGTDTQYF
TRBV4-2,15,CASSQVRGRNQPQHF
TRBV7-2,16,CASSTSGTVIGEKLFF
TRBV27,15,CASSPAGTGVREQYF
TRBV5-4,16,CASSPTGPRADEKLFF
TRBV28,11,CATTLRYEQYF
TRBV11-2,16,CASREIAGSGGETQYF
TRBV15,15,CATRLYSGITYEQYF
TRBV7-2,13,CASSRRGSEKLFF
TRBV5-1,14,CASRAGQGIYEQYF
TRBV4-1,16,CASSQPGTGKSGELFF
TRBV5-1,13,CASSPGQGNGYTF
TRBV28,15,CASSSGQGWDTEAFF
TRBV5-4,16,CASSLASGRKVNEQFF
TRBV4-1,13,CASSRSNGVEQFF
TRBV10-3,14,CAISEAEKRYEQYF
TRBV4-2,15,CASSQSRQVNYGYTF
TRBV5-1,15,CASSSTTSVVETQYF
TRBV7-9,15,CASSLTGVSYNEQFF
TRBV11-3,14,CASSGQGRTGELFF
TRBV28,12,CASRQANYEQYF
TRBV7-2,17,CASSRRLAGGHPGTQYF
TRBV30,12,CAWSYRGDTIYF
TRBV19,14,CASSPTISIDEQFF
TRBV5-1,14,CASSPRNSNYGYTF
TRBV7-9,14,CASSPNRDGYEQYF
TRBV10-1,14,CASSEHTGGFGYTF
TRBV19,13,CASRLDGNQPQHF
TRBV5-1,15,CASSLAQEARHEQYF
TRBV15,18,CATSRGPSRGRRNQPQHF
TRBV5-4,16,CASSLGGLASLDTQYF
TRBV27,17,CASSLTGLAPKRLEQYF
TRBV5-1,15,CASSLRGQGAREQYF
TRBV10-3,13,CAISGGLYTEAFF
TRBV15,11,CATSSLETQYF
TRBV27,15,CASSLQPGRLYEQYF
TRBV4-1,15,CASSQKKENRQPQHF